Listed below are T cell receptor beta chains from one sample, sequenced in a study of T cell responses to AZD1222 COVID-19 vaccine. Assay: immunoSEQ multiplex PCR; the TCRdb copy retains only in-frame clones and omits some. This sample has 130,000 to 150,000 clones, with less than 95% found just once. The sample here was peripheral blood, taken on day 0 of AZD1222 vaccination. The source is an adult in good health. The CDR3 runs from the conserved cysteine through the conserved F or W.

j_call,v_call,cdr3_aa
TRBJ1-5,TRBV27,CASGSNSNQPQHF
TRBJ2-1,TRBV2,CASGGPNNEQFF
TRBJ1-3,TRBV2,CATMDILLSGNTIYF
TRBJ2-7,TRBV4-1,CASSLRDRLTYEQYF
TRBJ2-5,TRBV7-9,CASSLEGSETQYF
TRBJ2-7,TRBV28,CASSASGSYEQYF
TRBJ1-6,TRBV5-6,CASSTLDRIGSPLHF
TRBJ1-2,TRBV19,CASSTRDSGGYTF
TRBJ2-1,TRBV5-1,CASSGVWYEQFF
TRBJ2-7,TRBV19,CASSPYPGTSLWSEQYF